This paragraph reports one T cell receptor (beta chain). With 4 bases removed from V and 5 bases from J, the gap between germline ends came to 12 bases. The CDR3 loop spans 13 amino acids. Germline CDR1 SGHAT, CDR2 FQNNGV. Data came from immunoSEQ multiplex PCR; TCRdb stores just in-frame clones and leaves some out. The sample holds about 75,000 clones; 78% are singletons and the top ten take approximately 2.4%. The sample belongs to a study of memory CD4+ T cells and cytomegalovirus serostatus. Single viable CD3+CD4+CD8-CD45RO+ cells were sorted as the memory CD4+ T cells. This clonotype originated in an adult in good health and CMV-seropositive. Input material: memory CD4+ T cells from blood. The chain has TRBV11-2 and TRBJ2-7; D uncertain. This CDR3 is CASSYSGTNEQYF. The CDR3 DNA is TGTGCCAGCAGCTATTCGGGCACCAACGAGCAGTACTTC.